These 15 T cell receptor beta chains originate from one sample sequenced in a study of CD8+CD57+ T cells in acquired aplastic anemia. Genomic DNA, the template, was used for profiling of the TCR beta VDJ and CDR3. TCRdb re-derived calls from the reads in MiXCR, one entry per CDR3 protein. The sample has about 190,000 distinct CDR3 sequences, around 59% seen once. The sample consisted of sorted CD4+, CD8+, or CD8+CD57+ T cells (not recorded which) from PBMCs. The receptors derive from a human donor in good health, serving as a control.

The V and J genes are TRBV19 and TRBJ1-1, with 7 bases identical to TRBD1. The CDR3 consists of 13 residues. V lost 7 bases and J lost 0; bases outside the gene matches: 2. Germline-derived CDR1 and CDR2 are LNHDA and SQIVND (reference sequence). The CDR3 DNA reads TGTGCCAGTACGGACAGGTTGAACACTGAAGCTTTCTTT. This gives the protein CASTDRLNTEAFF. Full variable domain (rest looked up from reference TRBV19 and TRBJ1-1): DGGITQSPKYLFRKEGQNVTLSCEQNLNHDAMYWYRQDPGQGLRLIYYSQIVNDFQKGDIAEGYSVSREKKESFPLTVTSAQKNPTAFYLCASTDRLNTEAFFGQGTRLTVV.

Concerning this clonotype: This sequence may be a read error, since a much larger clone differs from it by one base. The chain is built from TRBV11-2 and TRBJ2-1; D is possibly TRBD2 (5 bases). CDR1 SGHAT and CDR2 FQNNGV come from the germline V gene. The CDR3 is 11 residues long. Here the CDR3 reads CARSFSEEEFF. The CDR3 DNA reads TGTGCCCGCAGCTTTTCTGAGGAGGAGTTCTTC.

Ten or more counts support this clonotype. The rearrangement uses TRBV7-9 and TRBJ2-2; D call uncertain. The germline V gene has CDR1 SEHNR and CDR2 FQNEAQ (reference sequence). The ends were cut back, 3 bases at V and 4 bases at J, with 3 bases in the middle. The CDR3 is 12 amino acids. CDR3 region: CASSLTTGELFF. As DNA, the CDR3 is TGTGCCAGCAGCTTGACCACCGGGGAGCTGTTTTTT.

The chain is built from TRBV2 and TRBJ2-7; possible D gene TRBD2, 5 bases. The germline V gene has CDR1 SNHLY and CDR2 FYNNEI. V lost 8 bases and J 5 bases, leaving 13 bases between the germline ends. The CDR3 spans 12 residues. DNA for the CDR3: TGTGCCAGCTGTCGACGGGGTAACGAGCAGTACTTC. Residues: CASCRRGNEQYF.

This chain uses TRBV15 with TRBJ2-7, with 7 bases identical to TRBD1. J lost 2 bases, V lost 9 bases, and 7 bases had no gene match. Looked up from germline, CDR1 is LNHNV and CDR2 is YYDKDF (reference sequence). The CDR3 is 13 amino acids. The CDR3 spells CATRLGQTYEQYF. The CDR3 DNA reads TGTGCCACAAGACTGGGACAGACCTACGAGCAGTACTTC.

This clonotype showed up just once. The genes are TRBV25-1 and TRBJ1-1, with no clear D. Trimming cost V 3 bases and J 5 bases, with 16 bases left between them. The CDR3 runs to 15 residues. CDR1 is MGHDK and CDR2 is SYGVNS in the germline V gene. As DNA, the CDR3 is TGTGCCAGCAGTGATACCTCCTGGGTGGGGACTGAAGCTTTCTTT. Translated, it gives CASSDTSWVGTEAFF.

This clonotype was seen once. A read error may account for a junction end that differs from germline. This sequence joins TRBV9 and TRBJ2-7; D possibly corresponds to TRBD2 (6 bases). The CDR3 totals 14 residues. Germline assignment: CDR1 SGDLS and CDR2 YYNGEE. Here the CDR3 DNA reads TGTGCCAGCAGCCGACTAGGGACTTCCTTCGAGCAGTACTTC. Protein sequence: CASSRLGTSFEQYF.

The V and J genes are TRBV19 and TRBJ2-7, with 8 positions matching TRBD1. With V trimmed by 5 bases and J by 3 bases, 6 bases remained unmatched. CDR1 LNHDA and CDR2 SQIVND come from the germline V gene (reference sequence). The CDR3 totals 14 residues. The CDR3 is CASSYGQGGYEQYF. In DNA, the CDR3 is TGTGCCAGTAGTTACGGACAGGGCGGCTACGAGCAGTACTTC. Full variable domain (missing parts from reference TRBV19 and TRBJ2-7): DGGITQSPKYLFRKEGQNVTLSCEQNLNHDAMYWYRQDPGQGLRLIYYSQIVNDFQKGDIAEGYSVSREKKESFPLTVTSAQKNPTAFYLCASSYGQGGYEQYFGPGTRLTVT.

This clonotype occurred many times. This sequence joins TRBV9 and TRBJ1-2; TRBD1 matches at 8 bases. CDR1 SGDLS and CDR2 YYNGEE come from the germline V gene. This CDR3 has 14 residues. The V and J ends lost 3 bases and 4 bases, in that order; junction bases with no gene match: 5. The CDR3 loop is CASSAGQGTYGYTF. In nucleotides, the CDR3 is TGTGCCAGCAGCGCCGGACAGGGTACCTATGGCTACACCTTC.

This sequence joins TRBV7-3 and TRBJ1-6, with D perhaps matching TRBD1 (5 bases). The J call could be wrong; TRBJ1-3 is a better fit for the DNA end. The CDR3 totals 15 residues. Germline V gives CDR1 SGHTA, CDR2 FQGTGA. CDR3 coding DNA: TGTGCCAGCAGCCCTCCCAGGGAGGGTGGAAACACCATATATTTT. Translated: CASSPPREGGNTIYF.

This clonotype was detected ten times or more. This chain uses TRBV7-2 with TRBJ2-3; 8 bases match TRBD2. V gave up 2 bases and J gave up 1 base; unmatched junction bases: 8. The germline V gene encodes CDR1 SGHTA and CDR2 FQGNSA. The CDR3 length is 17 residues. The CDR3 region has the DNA TGTGCCAGCAGCTTATGGGGTAGCGGGGTTGGCACAGATACGCAGTATTTT. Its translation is CASSLWGSGVGTDTQYF.

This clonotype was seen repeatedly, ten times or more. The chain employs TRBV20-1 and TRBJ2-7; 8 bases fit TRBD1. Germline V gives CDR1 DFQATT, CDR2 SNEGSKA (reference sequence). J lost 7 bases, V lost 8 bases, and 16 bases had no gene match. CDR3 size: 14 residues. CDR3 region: CSIDPGQALFEQYF. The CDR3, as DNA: TGCAGTATCGATCCGGGACAGGCCCTTTTTGAGCAGTACTTC.

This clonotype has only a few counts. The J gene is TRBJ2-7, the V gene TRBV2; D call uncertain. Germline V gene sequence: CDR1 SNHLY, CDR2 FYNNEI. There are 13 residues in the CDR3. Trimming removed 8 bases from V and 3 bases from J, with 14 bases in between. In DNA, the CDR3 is TGTGCCAGCGGGCGGAGCTCCTTCTACGAGCAGTACTTC. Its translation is CASGRSSFYEQYF.

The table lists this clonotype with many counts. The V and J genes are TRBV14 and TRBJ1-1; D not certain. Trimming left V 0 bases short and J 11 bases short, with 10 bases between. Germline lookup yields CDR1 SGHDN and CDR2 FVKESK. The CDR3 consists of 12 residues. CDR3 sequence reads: CASSQDWSEAFF. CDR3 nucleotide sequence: TGTGCCAGCAGCCAAGATTGGTCGGAGGCTTTCTTT.

In DNA form, the CDR3 reads TGTGCCAGCTCACCACAGGGACAGGGAGATTTGCCCCTCCACTTT. Translated: CASSPQGQGDLPLHF. This chain connects TRBV18 to TRBJ1-6; 9 bases line up with TRBD1. After removal of 1 base from V and 13 bases from J, the junction contained 8 bases not matched to a gene. Looked up from germline, CDR1 is KGHSH and CDR2 is LQKENI. The length of the CDR3 is 15 residues.